This paragraph covers one T cell receptor (beta chain) sequence. Assay used: immunoSEQ multiplex PCR; TCRdb lists only in-frame clones, some missing. The table shows roughly 230,000 clones, with 70% to 90% occurring only once. The data were obtained in a study of blood T cell repertoires in COVID-19. Looking at the study overall: From the United States, Italy and Spain came samples of acute and convalescent COVID-19.

Per the germline V gene, CDR1 is LNHDA and CDR2 is SQIVND (reference sequence). This CDR3 has 13 residues. Trimming left V 9 bases short and J 0 bases short, with 9 bases between. Sequences were obtained from PBMCs or T cells enriched from blood (not recorded which). This TCR derives from a woman in her forties or fifties who had been exposed to COVID-19. V gene TRBV19 combines with J gene TRBJ1-3, with a possible D match to TRBD1 (6 bases). This CDR3 is CARGHLSGNTIYF. Written as DNA, the CDR3 is TGTGCCAGGGGACACCTCTCTGGAAACACCATATATTTT.